The 15 T cell receptor beta chains given below trace back to one sample, sequenced in a study of identifying expanded T cells in peripheral blood. Assay: immunoSEQ multiplex PCR; the TCRdb copy retains only in-frame clones and omits some. In the table there are about 90,000 clones, more than 75% of which are singletons. The sample consisted of blood. These receptors originate from a person aged 18-69 years in good health.

This clone was observed a single time. The chain joins TRBV5-1 to TRBJ2-1, with D perhaps TRBD1 (6 bases). Germline V gene lookup returns CDR1 SGHRS and CDR2 YFSETQ. CDR3 length equals 12 residues. V lost 7 bases to trimming and J lost 8 bases, with 13 bases between them. This chain's CDR3 is CASYRVMDEQFF. CDR3 coding DNA: TGCGCCAGCTACAGGGTGATGGATGAGCAGTTCTTC.

Here the CDR3 reads CASSVVARDGYTF. CDR3 in DNA: TGTGCCAGCAGCGTAGTGGCCCGTGATGGCTACACCTTC. The chain couples TRBV9 to TRBJ1-2; D unclear. CDR1 and CDR2 (germline): SGDLS, YYNGEE. Trimming left V 0 bases short and J 6 bases short, with 9 bases between. This CDR3 has 13 amino acids.

V usage is TRBV7-9 and J usage is TRBJ1-2; 10 nucleotides align to TRBD1. Germline V CDR1 and CDR2: SEHNR, FQNEAQ (reference sequence). The CDR3 sequence is 14 residues long. The junction had 4 bases not matched to a gene; V was cut back by 4 bases and J by 5 bases. CDR3 region: CASSWDRGRYGYTF. CDR3 bases: TGTGCCAGCAGCTGGGACAGGGGCCGGTATGGCTACACCTTC.

The CDR3 DNA sequence: TGTGCCAGCGGCGGGACAGGGACAAATGAGCAGTTCTTC. Translated, it gives CASGGTGTNEQFF. The chain links TRBV7-3 to TRBJ2-1; 9 nucleotides line up with TRBD1. The CDR3 spans 13 residues. The V gene's germline CDR1 is SGHTA and CDR2 FQGTGA. Unmatched junction bases numbered 6, after V lost 8 bases and J lost 7 bases.

This chain links TRBV30 with TRBJ1-2; D possibly corresponds to TRBD1 (6 bases). The CDR3 sequence is 13 residues long. V dropped 4 bases and J dropped 4 bases, with 13 bases sitting between them. Per germline, CDR1 GTSNPN and CDR2 SVGIG (reference sequence). The CDR3 DNA sequence: TGTGCCTGGAAAGAGGGGGGGGCCTATGGCTACACCTTC. Translating gives CAWKEGGAYGYTF.

In this sample, this clone turned up a few times. The chain links TRBV19 to TRBJ1-5; D unclear. CDR1 is LNHDA and CDR2 is SQIVND in the germline V gene (reference sequence). The CDR3 consists of 12 residues. V was clipped by 0 bases and J by 6 bases, with 3 bases between them. This CDR3 reads CASSIDGQPQHF. The CDR3 DNA reads TGTGCCAGTAGTATAGACGGTCAGCCCCAGCATTTT.

The rearrangement links TRBV27 to TRBJ2-1, with D possibly matching TRBD2 (5 bases). V was shortened by 2 bases and J by 6 bases, with 17 bases between the two germline ends. Germline lookup yields CDR1 MNHEY and CDR2 SMNVEV (reference sequence). CDR3 length equals 16 residues. CDR3 loop: CASSLRRAARFNEQFF. The DNA of the CDR3 is TGTGCCAGCAGTTTAAGGCGGGCAGCCCGATTCAATGAGCAGTTCTTC.

This clone was counted once. V and J are TRBV7-9 and TRBJ1-1, with D hard to call. Trimming took 3 bases from V and 11 from J, leaving 13 bases between them. The CDR3 length is 12 residues. Per germline, CDR1 SEHNR and CDR2 FQNEAQ (reference sequence). CDR3 region: CASSFGPPPAFF. The CDR3 DNA reads as TGTGCCAGCAGCTTTGGACCCCCTCCGGCTTTCTTT.

V gene TRBV5-1 combines with J gene TRBJ1-2; 8 bases map to TRBD1. V lost 7 bases, J lost 0 bases, and 8 bases stayed unmatched. Per germline, CDR1 SGHRS and CDR2 YFSETQ. CDR3 length: 15 residues. The CDR3: CASLRDRQSNYGYTF. The CDR3 DNA is TGCGCCAGCCTCCGGGACAGGCAATCTAACTATGGCTACACCTTC. Complete variable domain (other parts from reference TRBV5-1 and TRBJ1-2): KAGVTQTPRYLIKTRGQQVTLSCSPISGHRSVSWYQQTPGQGLQFLFEYFSETQRNKGNFPGRFSGRQFSNSRSEMNVSTLELGDSALYLCASLRDRQSNYGYTFGSGTRLTVV.

The chain's CDR3 is CASRRQEGSEAFF. The CDR3 nucleotides read TGCGCCAGCAGAAGACAGGAAGGGTCTGAAGCTTTCTTT. V gene TRBV4-1 combines with J gene TRBJ1-1, with D perhaps matching TRBD1 (6 bases). Trimming pared 6 bases from V and 6 bases from J, leaving 14 bases between. Per the germline V gene, CDR1 is MGHRA and CDR2 is YSYEKL. The CDR3 has 13 amino acids.

CDR3 amino acids: CASSVGPNSGYNSPLHF. For the CDR3, the DNA is TGTGCCAGCAGCGTAGGTCCCAACTCGGGGTATAATTCACCCCTCCACTTT. The chain has TRBV9 and TRBJ1-6; D gene unclear. Trimming pared 0 bases from V and 4 bases from J, leaving 14 bases between. From germline, CDR1 is SGDLS and CDR2 YYNGEE. This CDR3 region has 17 residues.

The gene calls are TRBV10-3 and TRBJ2-5, with TRBD1 matching over 7 bases. Germline V gene sequence: CDR1 ENHRY, CDR2 SYGVKD. The length of the CDR3 is 15 residues. The ends lost 4 bases at V and 1 base at J; junction bases unmatched: 6. CDR3: CAISARQGSQETQYF. In DNA form, the CDR3 reads TGTGCCATCAGTGCAAGACAGGGAAGCCAAGAGACCCAGTACTTC.

J is TRBJ1-4 and V is TRBV7-2; tentative D call: TRBD1 (6 bases). The germline V and J ends were trimmed by 5 bases and 5 bases, with 18 bases remaining between them. The CDR3 runs 16 residues. From germline, CDR1 is SGHTA and CDR2 FQGNSA. CDR3 coding DNA: TGTGCCAGCAGCCAGGGGCCCCCAGGGACAAATGAAAAACTGTTTTTT. Amino acids: CASSQGPPGTNEKLFF.

With regard to this clone: Within the sample, other DNA sequences also encode this same CDR3. The rearrangement links TRBV18 to TRBJ2-7; TRBD1 agrees at 9 bases. The ends lost 4 bases at V and 5 bases at J; junction bases unmatched: 6. This CDR3 has 14 residues. The germline V gene encodes CDR1 KGHSH and CDR2 LQKENI. Written as DNA, the CDR3 is TGTGCCAGCTCACTGGGACAGGGCAATCACGAGCAGTACTTC. This gives the protein CASSLGQGNHEQYF.

The rearrangement joins TRBV6-5 to TRBJ1-5, with D tentatively TRBD1 (6 bases). Germline-derived CDR1 and CDR2 are MNHEY and SVGAGI. V lost 6 bases, J lost 7 bases, and 13 bases lay in between. The CDR3 consists of 13 residues. CDR3 coding DNA: TGTGCCAGCAGCCAGGGGCTGAGACAGCCCCAGCATTTT. This encodes CASSQGLRQPQHF.